This T cell receptor beta chain originates from a study of T-cell memory formation after mild COVID-19. About the research overall: TCR clustering was largely donor specific. General study results and limits: Balance between CD4 and CD8 was seen in clones contracting day 15 to 85, and a CD4+ lean was seen in later expanders. Memory from before infection featured some responding clones, which suggests cross-reactive memory joined.

This clonotype has a handful of counts. What it recognizes is unknown. With constant-segment primers, 5'RACE yielded cDNA libraries of TCR alpha and TCR beta that carried sample barcodes and UMIs. Via MiXCR, TCRdb re-called the 5' RACE reads, giving one row per CDR3 protein. The repertoire consists of just over 300,000 distinct CDR3 sequences, with roughly a fifth occurring once and the leading ten covering under 25%. Sequenced sample: PBMCs or a T cell subset sorted from them (not recorded which). The TCR sequence derives from a young man who had mild COVID-19 (a few samples of this study predate the infection). Cell type and time point are not known.

This CDR3 is CATSTKSGGTEAFF. CDR3 bases: TGTGCCACCAGCACCAAATCAGGGGGCACTGAAGCTTTCTTT. The chain uses TRBV15 and TRBJ1-1; 7 bases match TRBD1. The germline V gene encodes CDR1 LNHNV and CDR2 YYDKDF (reference sequence). Trimming removed 4 bases from V and 4 bases from J; junction bases left unmatched: 6. This CDR3 is 14 amino acids long.